The rows below give T cell receptor beta chains drawn from one sample of a study of T-cell memory formation after mild COVID-19. TCRdb processed the 5' RACE reads anew with MiXCR; each CDR3 protein has one entry. The sample contains a few hundred thousand distinct CDR3 sequences, 25% to 30% of which appear only once. The sequencing sample was made of PBMCs or a T cell subset sorted from them (not recorded which). The origin of the receptors is an adult woman who had mild COVID-19 (a few samples of this study predate the infection). Cell type and time point are not known. CDR3s include the opening cysteine and the closing phenylalanine or tryptophan. D genes are given only for firm matches. Size is stated for part of the rows, as once, few or many counts, or as a class when the clone is expanded.

size	V	D	J	DNA	CDR3
few	TRBV12-3/TRBV12-4	-	TRBJ1-1	TGTGCCAGCAGCCCGGGGGGTGAAGCTTTCTTT	CASSPGGEAFF
few	TRBV6-5	TRBD1	TRBJ1-1	TGTGCCAGCAGTTACATTAGGGGGCTGAACACTGAAGCTTTCTTT	CASSYIRGLNTEAFF
many	TRBV5-1	-	TRBJ2-4	TGCGCCAGCAGCCCCGGATTAGTGGGAAACATTCAGTACTTC	CASSPGLVGNIQYF
-	TRBV29-1	-	TRBJ2-5	TGCAGCGTTAACCGGGGCCTTGAGGGAGAGACCCAGTACTTC	CSVNRGLEGETQYF
few	TRBV15	-	TRBJ2-7	TGTGCCACCAGCAGAGATTTAGGGAACTCCTACGAGCAGTACTTC	CATSRDLGNSYEQYF
-	TRBV5-6	TRBD2	TRBJ2-1	TGTGCCAGCAGCTTCCCGGCGGGAGGGCCTAATGAGCAGTTCTTC	CASSFPAGGPNEQFF
-	TRBV20-1	-	TRBJ1-1	TGCAGTGCTAGAACGGGGTCGAACACTGAAGCTTTCTTT	CSARTGSNTEAFF
few	TRBV7-9	-	TRBJ1-1	TGTGCCAGCAGCCTCAGCGAGTCAATGAACACTGAAGCTTTCTTT	CASSLSESMNTEAFF
few	TRBV30	-	TRBJ1-2	TGTGCCTGGAGTTGGGGCAGGGGCTACGCGGGCTATGGCTACACCTTC	CAWSWGRGYAGYGYTF
-	TRBV2	TRBD1	TRBJ2-7	TGTGCCAGCAGAGATCAGGGGGCCTCCTACGAGCAGTACTTC	CASRDQGASYEQYF
few	TRBV7-2	TRBD2	TRBJ2-1	TGTGCCAGCAGCCGGGGGACTAGCGGGATGGGGTACAATGAGCAGTTCTTC	CASSRGTSGMGYNEQFF
-	TRBV4-3	-	TRBJ1-1	TGCGCCAGCAGCCATTTGACAATGAACACTGAAGCTTTCTTT	CASSHLTMNTEAFF
-	TRBV5-1	TRBD1	TRBJ1-2	TGCGCCAGCAGCTTGGGACAGGGGGTATATGGCTACACCTTC	CASSLGQGVYGYTF
few	TRBV9	-	TRBJ1-1	TGTGCCAGCAGCGTAGCTGACGGGGCTACTGAAGCTTTCTTT	CASSVADGATEAFF
-	TRBV5-1	TRBD1	TRBJ2-2	TGCGCCAGCAGCTTGGATGGGACAGGGCGCGTCGGGGAGCTGTTTTTT	CASSLDGTGRVGELFF
-	TRBV7-6	-	TRBJ1-2	TGTGCCAGCAGCTTAGTAACAGCACTTAACTATGGCTACACCTTC	CASSLVTALNYGYTF
few	TRBV27	TRBD2	TRBJ2-3	TGTGCCAGCAGTCCGCTGGGACTAGCGGAAATACGTAGCACAGATACGCAGTATTTT	CASSPLGLAEIRSTDTQYF
-	TRBV7-3	-	TRBJ2-1	TGTGCCAGCAGCTTGATTGGGGGCAAGTGGAGCTCCTACAATGAGCAGTTCTTC	CASSLIGGKWSSYNEQFF
-	TRBV11-2	TRBD1	TRBJ2-5	TGTGCCAGCAGCTCACCGGACAGGCCCCCTCAAGAGACCCAGTACTTC	CASSSPDRPPQETQYF
-	TRBV29-1	TRBD2	TRBJ2-2	TGCAGCGTTGTGACTAGCTCAATTTCCGGGGAGCTGTTTTTT	CSVVTSSISGELFF
-	TRBV4-3	-	TRBJ1-5	TGCGCCAGCAGCCAAGATGTATATCAGCACCAGCCCCAGCATTTT	CASSQDVYQHQPQHF
many	TRBV5-6	TRBD2	TRBJ2-7	TGTGCCAGCAGTTTAGCGGGGGGGGCCTACGAGCAGTACTTC	CASSLAGGAYEQYF
-	TRBV4-2	-	TRBJ1-2	TGTGCCAGCAGCCAGAGTACTAATGTTGATGGCTACACCTTC	CASSQSTNVDGYTF
-	TRBV2	-	TRBJ2-3	TGTGCCAGCAGTGAAGCAGAAACCGATACGCAGTATTTT	CASSEAETDTQYF
-	TRBV27	-	TRBJ2-5	TGTGCCAGCAGTCCGGCGGGGAACCAAGAGACCCAGTACTTC	CASSPAGNQETQYF
few	TRBV7-6	-	TRBJ2-7	TGTGCCAGCAGCCCGACGCTCAACTCGGGCGAGCAGTACTTC	CASSPTLNSGEQYF
-	TRBV11-1	-	TRBJ2-5	TGTGCCAGCACCGGAGACTTCCAAGAGACCCAGTACTTC	CASTGDFQETQYF
few	TRBV11-2	-	TRBJ2-3	TGTGCCAGCAGCTTTTCGTTCGGGAGTAGCACAGATACGCAGTATTTT	CASSFSFGSSTDTQYF
many	TRBV4-3	TRBD2	TRBJ2-7	TGCGCCAGCAGCCAAGACGCTAGCGGGAGGTACGAGCAGTACTTC	CASSQDASGRYEQYF
once	TRBV10-3	TRBD2	TRBJ2-3	TGTGCCATCAGTACTAGCGGGGGTACAGATACGCAGTATTTT	CAISTSGGTDTQYF
-	TRBV5-1	TRBD2	TRBJ2-1	TGCGCCAGCAGCTTCCTAGCGGGAGGGCCTGTTGAGCAGTTCTTC	CASSFLAGGPVEQFF
few	TRBV7-2	-	TRBJ2-7	TGTGCCAGCAGCTTAGATGAAGGGCCCTACGAGCAGTACTTC	CASSLDEGPYEQYF
many	TRBV2	TRBD2	TRBJ2-3	TGTGCCAGCAGCCGAAGCGGGAGTACGGATACGCAGTATTTT	CASSRSGSTDTQYF
-	TRBV10-3	-	TRBJ1-1	TGTGCCATCAGTGAGAACAGGTGGGACACTGAAGCTTTCTTT	CAISENRWDTEAFF
-	TRBV27	TRBD1	TRBJ1-2	TGTGCCAGCAGCCAGACAGGGGCACTTGGTGGCTACACCTTC	CASSQTGALGGYTF
once	TRBV20-1	-	TRBJ1-1	TGCAGTGCTAGTAAGATGGCAGGGTGGATCACTGAAGCTTTCTTT	CSASKMAGWITEAFF
-	TRBV18	TRBD1	TRBJ2-4	TGTGCCAGCTCACCATCAGGGGGAAAAAACATTCAGTACTTC	CASSPSGGKNIQYF
few	TRBV5-1	TRBD1	TRBJ2-3	TGCGCCAGCAGCGGATACGACAGGGTAACAGATACGCAGTATTTT	CASSGYDRVTDTQYF
-	TRBV3-1	-	TRBJ1-1	TGTGCCAGCAGCCAAGATAGGGTTACTGAAGCTTTCTTT	CASSQDRVTEAFF
few	TRBV12-3/TRBV12-4	TRBD1	TRBJ2-7	TGTGCCAGCAGGCAAAGAGACAGGGGGCTGGGGGGGGTGCAGTACTTC	CASRQRDRGLGGVQYF
few	TRBV6-5	TRBD1	TRBJ2-6	TGTGCCAGCAGTTACTCGAGGTTGGGACAGCCTGCTGGGGCCAACGTCCTGACTTTC	CASSYSRLGQPAGANVLTF
once	TRBV18	-	TRBJ1-2	TGTGCCAGCTCACTGGGCGAATCGAGGGGCTACACCTTC	CASSLGESRGYTF
-	TRBV2	-	TRBJ2-2	TGTGCCAGCAGCCCCGCTTATGCGGGGACCGGGGAGCTGTTTTTT	CASSPAYAGTGELFF
-	TRBV12-3/TRBV12-4	TRBD1	TRBJ1-1	TGTGCCAGCAGTACCGGACAGGGAGCTTTCTTT	CASSTGQGAFF
many	TRBV5-1	-	TRBJ2-3	TGCGCCAGCAGCTTGGGGCGATCTCGCACAGATACGCAGTATTTT	CASSLGRSRTDTQYF
few	TRBV4-1	-	TRBJ2-3	TGCGCCAGCAGCCAAGATCGGGGTTCATTAAGCACAGATACGCAGTATTTT	CASSQDRGSLSTDTQYF